The clone carrying this T cell receptor (beta chain) came up a few times. Its antigen is undetermined. The germline CDR1 and CDR2 sequences are KGHDR and SFDVKD. V trimming: 4 bases; J trimming: 0 bases; junction bases outside the gene matches: 4. There are 16 residues in the CDR3. Unique molecular identifiers were in the cDNA, with template-switch universal primer binding. TCRdb re-analysed the 5' RACE reads in MiXCR, keeping a single row per CDR3 protein. Seen here are about 530,000 distinct CDR3 sequences, about a fifth observed once, and the top ten hold 0.4% to 0.6%. This entry belongs to a study of identical twins. Regarding the study as a whole: Excess low generation probability was seen in twin-shared out-of-frame alpha sequences.

The data also belong to a second study, concerning yellow fever vaccine responses in identical twins.

This sequence originates from a woman younger than 35 in good health. Material for sequencing was CD4+ T cells sorted from blood. The rearrangement links TRBV24-1 to TRBJ1-5, with 8 bases matching TRBD1. Written as DNA, the CDR3 is TGTGCCACCAGTGACCGGGGACAGGATAGCAATCAGCCCCAGCATTTT. It specifies CATSDRGQDSNQPQHF.